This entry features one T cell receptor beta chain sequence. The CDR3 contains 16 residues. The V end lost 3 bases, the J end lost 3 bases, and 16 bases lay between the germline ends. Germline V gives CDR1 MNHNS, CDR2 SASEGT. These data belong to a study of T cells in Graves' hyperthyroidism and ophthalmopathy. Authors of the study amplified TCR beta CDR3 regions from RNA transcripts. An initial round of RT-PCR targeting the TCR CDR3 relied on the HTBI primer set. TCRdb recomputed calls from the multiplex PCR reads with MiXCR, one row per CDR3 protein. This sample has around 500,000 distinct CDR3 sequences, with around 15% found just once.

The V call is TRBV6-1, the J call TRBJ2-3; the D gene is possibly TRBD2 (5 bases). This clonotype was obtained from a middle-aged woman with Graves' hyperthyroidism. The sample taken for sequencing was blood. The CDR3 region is CASSDGGSERTDTQYF. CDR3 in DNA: TGTGCCAGCAGTGACGGTGGGAGTGAAAGGACAGATACGCAGTATTTT.